The clone carrying this TCR beta chain has a count of ten or more. Its antigen is undetermined. The authors' processing: Clinicopathological groups supplied CDR3 differences that were used to build a distant-metastasis classifier for papillary thyroid cancer. Via MiXCR, TCRdb re-called the PCR reads. The V and J calls here are based on TCRdb, not the publication. Of about 43,000 clones in the sample, around 2.9% were seen once. This specimen belongs to a study of metastatic and nonmetastatic thyroid tumors. About the research overall: For malignant and benign thyroid patients, tumor or nodule tissue and blood were the sources whose repertoires were compared.

V lost 4 bases to trimming and J lost 10 bases; unmatched junction nucleotides: 13. Germline V gives CDR1 MGHDK, CDR2 SYGVNS. This CDR3 contains 15 residues. Ahead of thyroid surgery, no patient had received treatment of any kind. Study-level results: Reportedly, malignant thyroid tumors had significantly higher TCR beta diversity than benign nodules, in blood and tumor.

What was sequenced was blood. J is TRBJ2-1 and V is TRBV25-1, with 7 bases that match TRBD2. This TCR was sampled from a female donor with papillary thyroid cancer or a benign thyroid nodule (not recorded which). Some clones in this sample may be carry-over from other donors' samples. The CDR3 DNA follows: TGTGCCAGCAGTGGGTCCGGGACTACTGACCGAGAGCAGTTCTTC. Protein product: CASSGSGTTDREQFF.